A single sample gave rise to the 32 T cell receptor beta chains below, sequenced in a study of blood T cell repertoires in COVID-19 (dated by TCRdb to 2018 to 2020). Receptor amplification or capture employed the immunoSEQ multiplex PCR assay. Sourced from immuneACCESS, this table was stored by TCRdb with only in-frame sequences that have V and J called. A share of the clones is absent; for the studies checked, an unresolved V gene accounts for under half, and the remainder has no known explanation. The sample table records under 95,000 clones; roughly 89% of these occur just once. The top ten hold approximately 6.4% of the sample. Sequences were obtained from peripheral blood. These receptors all stem from a woman aged 45-59 years with acute or convalescent COVID-19.

V usage is TRBV27 and J usage is TRBJ2-3; possible D gene TRBD2, 6 bases. The germline V and J ends were trimmed by 5 bases and 0 bases, with 12 bases remaining between them. This CDR3 has 15 residues. Per the germline V gene, CDR1 is MNHEY and CDR2 is SMNVEV (reference sequence). This CDR3 is CASSPVAASTDTQYF. In nucleotides, the CDR3 is TGTGCCAGCAGTCCCGTAGCGGCTAGCACAGATACGCAGTATTTT.

The chain employs TRBV30 and TRBJ2-5; no clear D gene. This CDR3 is 13 amino acids long. Between the trimmed V and J ends, which lost 0 bases and 4 bases, there was a span of 9 bases. Germline lookup yields CDR1 GTSNPN and CDR2 SVGIG (reference sequence). CDR3 protein: CAWSVFGSETQYF. The CDR3 nucleotides are TGTGCCTGGAGTGTTTTCGGGTCAGAGACCCAGTACTTC.

The rearrangement links TRBV27 to TRBJ1-4; 8 bases are a match to TRBD1. CDR3 length: 15 residues. With V trimmed by 5 bases and J by 6 bases, 8 bases remained unmatched. CDR1 MNHEY and CDR2 SMNVEV come from the germline V gene (reference sequence). For the CDR3, the DNA is TGTGCCAGCAGTCCGAGGACAGGGCGGCATGAAAAACTGTTTTTT. Its protein product is CASSPRTGRHEKLFF.

Worth noting for this clone: The germline gene is not matched at one end of the junction; a read error may be the cause. The genes are TRBV29-1 and TRBJ2-5; 8 nucleotides agree with TRBD1. This CDR3 has 12 residues. Germline V CDR1 and CDR2: SQVTM, ANQGSEA. As DNA, the CDR3 is TGCAGCGTTGACAGGGGGCAAGGGACCCAGTACTTC. This sequence encodes CSVDRGQGTQYF.

The chain recombines TRBV18 with TRBJ1-1; D ambiguous. The CDR3 spans 13 residues. The germline V gene has CDR1 KGHSH and CDR2 LQKENI. Trimming took off 3 bases at V and 0 bases at J, with 5 bases between the two ends. The CDR3 coding sequence is TGTGCCAGCTCACCGGACTTGAACACTGAAGCTTTCTTT. This translates into CASSPDLNTEAFF.

This chain links TRBV7-8 with TRBJ1-5; 8 positions agree with TRBD1. Unmatched junction bases numbered 10, after V lost 5 bases and J lost 4 bases. Germline CDR1 reads SGHVS; CDR2 reads FQNEAQ. CDR3 size: 16 residues. In DNA form, the CDR3 reads TGTGCCAGCAGCCGAAATTCCGGACAGGGTAATCAGCCCCAGCATTTT. This codes for CASSRNSGQGNQPQHF.

The chain couples TRBV27 to TRBJ2-7; maybe TRBD1 (7 bases). CDR1 and CDR2 (germline): MNHEY, SMNVEV (reference sequence). The CDR3 has 16 residues. V gave up 8 bases and J gave up 6 bases, with 26 bases separating them. The CDR3 sequence: CASRPFSQGGSGEQYF. CDR3 nucleotide sequence: TGTGCCAGCCGGCCTTTTAGTCAGGGGGGATCCGGCGAGCAGTACTTC.

This sequence joins TRBV7-9 and TRBJ1-1, with D maybe TRBD1 (6 bases). The CDR3 loop spans 12 amino acids. V lost 5 bases and J lost 7, with 11 bases in between. Per germline, CDR1 SEHNR and CDR2 FQNEAQ (reference sequence). The CDR3 coding sequence is TGTGCCAGCAGCAGGACAGAGTTTGAAGCTTTCTTT. Translating gives CASSRTEFEAFF.

The rearrangement uses TRBV7-3 and TRBJ1-1; 11 bases map to TRBD1. The V gene end was trimmed by 2 bases and the J gene end by 5 bases; junction bases not matched to a gene: 4. This CDR3 region has 15 residues. Germline CDR1 and CDR2: SGHTA and FQGTGA. Here the CDR3 DNA reads TGTGCCAGCAGCTTAGGGACAGGGGGGACGACTGAAGCTTTCTTT. Translating gives CASSLGTGGTTEAFF. Using reference TRBV7-3 and TRBJ1-1 for the parts outside the CDR3, the full variable domain is GAGVSQTPSNKVTEKGKYVELRCDPISGHTALYWYRQSLGQGPEFLIYFQGTGAADDSGLPNDRFFAVRPEGSVSTLKIQRTERGDSAVYLCASSLGTGGTTEAFFGQGTRLTVV.

The chain employs TRBV5-1 and TRBJ2-5; TRBD1 aligns across 7 bases. This CDR3 comprises 14 residues. After removal of 0 bases from V and 5 bases from J, the junction contained 4 bases not matched to a gene. The germline V gene encodes CDR1 SGHRS and CDR2 YFSETQ. The CDR3, as DNA: TGCGCCAGCAGCTTGGACAGGGGAAGGGAGACCCAGTACTTC. It codes for CASSLDRGRETQYF.

The chain combines TRBV7-8 with TRBJ1-2, with a tentative D call TRBD1 (5 bases). V lost 0 bases and J lost 2, with 16 bases in between. Germline V gives CDR1 SGHVS, CDR2 FQNEAQ. The CDR3 runs to 17 residues. The CDR3 DNA is TGTGCCAGCAGCTTAGCAATAGGCCAGGGAAGGAACTATGGCTACACCTTC. Translated, it gives CASSLAIGQGRNYGYTF.

The rearrangement joins TRBV28 to TRBJ1-3; TRBD1 might be the D (6 bases). The V and J ends lost 3 bases and 4 bases respectively, with 13 bases between them. This CDR3 has 15 residues. The germline CDR1 and CDR2 sequences are MDHEN and SYDVKM. The CDR3 DNA reads as TGTGCCAGCAGTTTTCCAGGGACAACGGGAAACACCATATATTTT. Amino acid sequence: CASSFPGTTGNTIYF.

The chain links TRBV19 to TRBJ1-5; weak D call: TRBD1 (5 bases). Trimming left V 5 bases short and J 6 bases short, with 14 bases between. The CDR3 is 14 amino acids. Germline V gene lookup returns CDR1 LNHDA and CDR2 SQIVND (reference sequence). The CDR3 nucleotides read TGTGCCAGTAGTTCATCCGGGGGGGTTCAGCCCCAGCATTTT. The encoded protein is CASSSSGGVQPQHF. Variable domain in full (rest from reference TRBV19 and TRBJ1-5): DGGITQSPKYLFRKEGQNVTLSCEQNLNHDAMYWYRQDPGQGLRLIYYSQIVNDFQKGDIAEGYSVSREKKESFPLTVTSAQKNPTAFYLCASSSSGGVQPQHFGDGTRLSIL.

The chain has TRBV5-1 and TRBJ1-3; possible D gene TRBD1, 6 bases. This CDR3 has 15 residues. Germline loops: CDR1 SGHRS, CDR2 YFSETQ. The V end was cut by 1 base, the J end by 0 bases, with 8 bases between. The CDR3 DNA reads TGCGCCAGCAGCTTGCAGGGGTCCTCTGGAAACACCATATATTTT. Residues: CASSLQGSSGNTIYF. The complete variable domain, with remaining parts taken from reference TRBV5-1 and TRBJ1-3, reads KAGVTQTPRYLIKTRGQQVTLSCSPISGHRSVSWYQQTPGQGLQFLFEYFSETQRNKGNFPGRFSGRQFSNSRSEMNVSTLELGDSALYLCASSLQGSSGNTIYFGEGSWLTVV.

The genes are TRBV5-4 and TRBJ1-2; 9 bases line up with TRBD1. The germline CDR1 and CDR2 sequences are SGHNT and YYREEE (reference sequence). The V gene end was trimmed by 3 bases and the J gene end by 8 bases; junction bases not matched to a gene: 8. The CDR3 extends over 14 amino acids. The CDR3 region is CASSSSTGGYGYTF. Written as DNA, the CDR3 is TGTGCCAGCAGCTCTTCGACAGGGGGATACGGCTACACCTTC.

V gene TRBV4-1 combines with J gene TRBJ1-1; 9 bases line up with TRBD1. Germline lookup yields CDR1 MGHRA and CDR2 YSYEKL. The CDR3 covers 13 residues. V lost 0 bases to trimming and J lost 11 bases; unmatched junction nucleotides: 4. The DNA for the CDR3 is TGCGCCAGCAGCCAAGACTACAGGGGGCAGGCTTTCTTT. Translation gives CASSQDYRGQAFF.

The chain links TRBV10-3 to TRBJ2-1; D perhaps matches TRBD1 (6 bases). Germline assignment: CDR1 ENHRY and CDR2 SYGVKD. V lost 10 bases, J lost 0 bases, and 16 bases lay in between. This CDR3 is built from 15 residues. The CDR3 is CATKTSGDSYNEQFF. In DNA, the CDR3 is TGTGCCACCAAAACCTCAGGGGACTCCTACAATGAGCAGTTCTTC.

The V gene is TRBV14, the J gene TRBJ2-7; 8 nucleotides line up with TRBD1. Unmatched junction bases numbered 8, after V lost 0 bases and J lost 7 bases. Germline assignment: CDR1 SGHDN and CDR2 FVKESK. The CDR3 spans 15 residues. The CDR3 coding sequence is TGTGCCAGCAGCCAAGACGGCCAGGGGGCAAGGGAGCAGTACTTC. Translating gives CASSQDGQGAREQYF.

The chain uses TRBV5-1 and TRBJ1-2; TRBD1 might be the D (6 bases). Per the germline V gene, CDR1 is SGHRS and CDR2 is YFSETQ. CDR3 length: 13 residues. The V gene lost 4 bases and the J gene lost 4 bases, with 11 bases spanning the gap. The CDR3 sequence: CASSPGAPYGYTF. CDR3 in DNA: TGCGCCAGCAGCCCAGGGGCCCCCTATGGCTACACCTTC.

CDR3 residues: CASSPSGGQLYNEQFF. In DNA form, the CDR3 reads TGTGCCAGCTCACCTAGCGGGGGGCAATTATACAATGAGCAGTTCTTC. The gene calls are TRBV18 and TRBJ2-1; 10 nucleotides line up with TRBD2. The CDR3 totals 16 residues. J was trimmed by 4 bases and V by 3 bases; bases with no gene match: 6. Germline V CDR1 and CDR2: KGHSH, LQKENI.

V gene TRBV10-3 combines with J gene TRBJ1-3; D might be TRBD1 (6 bases). CDR3 length: 17 residues. The V and J ends lost 3 bases and 4 bases respectively, with 19 bases between them. CDR1 is ENHRY and CDR2 is SYGVKD in the germline V gene. In DNA, the CDR3 is TGTGCCATCAGTGACCCTTTGGGGGGGCGTAGCGGAAACACCATATATTTT. It yields the protein CAISDPLGGRSGNTIYF.

This rearrangement joins TRBV12-3 or TRBV12-4 to TRBJ1-5; no definite D call. CDR3 size: 11 residues. V lost 5 bases, J lost 4 bases, and 3 bases lay in between. CDR3 nucleotide sequence: TGTGCCAGCAGTCTAAATCAGCCCCAGCATTTT. Encoded protein: CASSLNQPQHF.

The chain uses TRBV30 and TRBJ1-1; no clear D gene. Trimming shortened V by 0 bases and J by 2 bases, and 7 bases separated the two germline ends. Germline-derived CDR1 and CDR2 are GTSNPN and SVGIG (reference sequence). This CDR3 has 13 amino acids. In DNA form, the CDR3 reads TGTGCCTGGAGTGTATCTCCCAACACTGAAGCTTTCTTT. The encoded protein is CAWSVSPNTEAFF.

The CDR3 region is CASSLGQPYGYTF. CDR3 nucleotides: TGTGCCAGCAGTTTAGGACAACCCTATGGCTACACCTTC. V is TRBV12-3 or TRBV12-4 and J is TRBJ1-2; no definite D call. V was shortened by 1 base and J by 4 bases, with 7 bases between the two germline ends. CDR3 size: 13 residues.

The V call is TRBV2, the J call TRBJ1-1, with 7 bases aligning to TRBD1. The CDR3 runs to 14 residues. With V trimmed by 6 bases and J by 1 base, 5 bases remained unmatched. Germline CDR1 and CDR2: SNHLY and FYNNEI. The CDR3 sequence is CASSARTGNTEAFF. The CDR3 DNA reads as TGTGCCAGCAGCGCTAGGACAGGGAACACTGAAGCTTTCTTT.

The chain joins TRBV6-1 to TRBJ2-7; D is possibly TRBD1 (5 bases). The germline V and J ends were trimmed by 2 bases and 2 bases, with 16 bases remaining between them. The CDR3 sequence is 16 residues long. Per the germline V gene, CDR1 is MNHNS and CDR2 is SASEGT. The CDR3 loop is CASSETLLGVAYEQYF. As DNA, the CDR3 is TGTGCCAGCAGTGAAACCCTTTTAGGGGTTGCCTACGAGCAGTACTTC.

The CDR3 loop reads CASTYLDRGMNTEAFF. The CDR3 nucleotides are TGTGCCAGCACGTATTTGGACAGGGGTATGAACACTGAAGCTTTCTTT. The chain is built from TRBV2 and TRBJ1-1, with 9 bases fitting TRBD1. Germline CDR1 SNHLY, CDR2 FYNNEI. This CDR3 has 16 amino acids. Losses at the gene ends were 7 bases for V and 0 bases for J; bases not matched to a gene: 9.

This chain uses TRBV19 with TRBJ2-2; 7 nucleotides align to TRBD1. V gave up 4 bases and J gave up 3 bases; unmatched junction bases: 8. Germline loops: CDR1 LNHDA, CDR2 SQIVND (reference sequence). The CDR3 length is 16 residues. The CDR3 DNA reads TGTGCCAGTAGTAGATCCGGGACAGTGGACACCGGGGAGCTGTTTTTT. Its translation: CASSRSGTVDTGELFF.

The V and J genes are TRBV11-2 and TRBJ2-7; 7 nucleotides agree with TRBD2. CDR3 length: 17 amino acids. Germline V gene sequence: CDR1 SGHAT, CDR2 FQNNGV. The ends lost 1 base at V and 3 bases at J; junction bases unmatched: 12. This chain's CDR3 is CASSLAGWRGFDYEQYF. The CDR3 coding sequence is TGTGCCAGCAGCTTAGCGGGATGGCGGGGGTTTGACTACGAGCAGTACTTC.

This chain joins TRBV5-1 and TRBJ2-5; 11 bases map to TRBD1. Germline V CDR1 and CDR2: SGHRS, YFSETQ. The CDR3 runs 15 residues. With 3 bases clipped from V and 4 bases from J, the junction kept 5 bases outside the gene matches. Here the CDR3 reads CASSSSGTGGETQYF. CDR3 sequence (DNA): TGCGCCAGCAGCTCGTCCGGGACAGGGGGAGAGACCCAGTACTTC.

The CDR3 sequence is CASSRGGGQGKEQFF. CDR3 bases: TGTGCCAGCAGCCGAGGAGGGGGACAGGGTAAAGAGCAGTTCTTC. The gene calls are TRBV14 and TRBJ2-1; 9 bases are shared with TRBD1. The CDR3 has 15 residues. Trimming removed 4 bases from V and 10 bases from J; junction bases left unmatched: 11. Germline V gives CDR1 SGHDN, CDR2 FVKESK.

V gene TRBV18 combines with J gene TRBJ2-3; 12 nucleotides agree with TRBD1. Looked up from germline, CDR1 is KGHSH and CDR2 is LQKENI. There are 16 residues in the CDR3. V gave up 5 bases and J gave up 4 bases; unmatched junction bases: 7. CDR3 amino acids: CASSASGTGGADTQYF. CDR3 DNA: TGTGCCAGCTCAGCTTCCGGGACAGGGGGCGCAGATACGCAGTATTTT.